Each of the 22 T cell receptor beta chains below was sequenced from the same sample in a study of shared clonotypes between healthy human individuals. Measured with immunoSEQ multiplex PCR; TCRdb has only the in-frame clones, and not every one. The table has about 470,000 clones, roughly three quarters seen once; the top ten hold less than 15%. Sequences were obtained from PBMCs. These TCRs come from a woman between 40 and 50 years old in good health. Some clones in this sample may be carry-over from other donors' samples.

The chain couples TRBV5-1 to TRBJ2-5; 8 bases map to TRBD2. The CDR3 extends over 16 amino acids. V trimming: 4 bases; J trimming: 1 base; junction bases outside the gene matches: 9. CDR1 SGHRS and CDR2 YFSETQ come from the germline V gene. CDR3 protein: CASSRGGPAGQETQYF. The CDR3 DNA is TGCGCCAGCAGCCGGGGGGGACCCGCAGGCCAAGAGACCCAGTACTTC.

This chain joins TRBV5-1 and TRBJ1-2; TRBD1 matches at 9 bases. CDR1 is SGHRS, CDR2 YFSETQ, per germline. Unmatched junction bases numbered 5, after V lost 3 bases and J lost 2 bases. This CDR3 contains 15 residues. The CDR3 nucleotides read TGCGCCAGCAGCTGGGGGACAGGGTCCAACTATGGCTACACCTTC. Residues: CASSWGTGSNYGYTF.

The rearrangement uses TRBV30 and TRBJ2-1; 10 nucleotides agree with TRBD2. This CDR3 contains 17 residues. V trimming: 3 bases; J trimming: 7 bases; junction bases outside the gene matches: 15. Germline V gene sequence: CDR1 GTSNPN, CDR2 SVGIG (reference sequence). Here the CDR3 reads CAWSLRGGVAGGNEQFF. Here the CDR3 DNA reads TGTGCCTGGAGCCTTCGAGGGGGAGTAGCGGGAGGTAATGAGCAGTTCTTC.

The chain recombines TRBV6-6 with TRBJ2-7; 8 bases line up with TRBD2. The CDR3 extends over 15 amino acids. In germline, CDR1 is MNHNY, CDR2 SVGAGI (reference sequence). J lost 7 bases, V lost 0 bases, and 8 bases had no gene match. The CDR3 nucleotides are TGTGCCAGCAGTTACTCGGATGCTAGCGGGTTTGAGCAGTACTTC. Its protein is CASSYSDASGFEQYF.

The chain uses TRBV10-3 and TRBJ1-5, with D tentatively TRBD1 (6 bases). V lost 10 bases to trimming and J lost 3 bases, with 19 bases between them. CDR3 length: 15 residues. Per the germline V gene, CDR1 is ENHRY and CDR2 is SYGVKD. CDR3 coding DNA: TGTGCCACAGCATTTGGGGGCCGCCCCAATCAGCCCCAGCATTTT. Amino acid sequence: CATAFGGRPNQPQHF.

The rearrangement joins TRBV7-8 to TRBJ2-1; 8 bases are a match to TRBD2. Germline CDR1 and CDR2: SGHVS and FQNEAQ. Trimming at V came to 7 bases and at J to 1 base, leaving 6 bases not matched to a gene. The CDR3 spans 15 residues. The CDR3 loop reads CASMRAGVSYNEQFF. CDR3 nucleotides: TGTGCCAGCATGCGAGCGGGAGTTTCCTACAATGAGCAGTTCTTC.

Only one count was recorded for this clone. V is TRBV18 and J is TRBJ2-2; 12 bases line up with TRBD2. J lost 1 base, V lost 1 base, and 4 bases had no gene match. The CDR3 loop spans 18 amino acids. In germline, CDR1 is KGHSH, CDR2 LQKENI. The CDR3 sequence is CASSPLTSGRLNTGELFF. The CDR3 bases are TGTGCCAGCTCACCACTCACTAGCGGGAGGCTGAACACCGGGGAGCTGTTTTTT.

The V call is TRBV30, the J call TRBJ2-1, with D possibly TRBD1 on 6 matching bases. Trimming stripped 2 bases from V and 7 bases from J, with 9 bases between. Germline-derived CDR1 and CDR2 are GTSNPN and SVGIG (reference sequence). The CDR3 spans 12 residues. The CDR3 reads CAWSTTGNEQFF. CDR3 coding DNA: TGTGCCTGGAGTACAACAGGGAATGAGCAGTTCTTC.

The rearrangement joins TRBV28 to TRBJ2-1; either TRBD1 or TRBD2 may fit D (5 bases each). CDR3 size: 10 residues. V dropped 9 bases and J dropped 9 bases, with 9 bases sitting between them. The V gene's germline CDR1 is MDHEN and CDR2 SYDVKM. In DNA, the CDR3 is TGTGCCAGTGGGACCGTTGAGCAGTTCTTC. It translates to CASGTVEQFF.

The table lists this clone with a few counts. The V gene is TRBV6-1, the J gene TRBJ1-3; D remains unclear. This CDR3 is built from 15 residues. The germline V and J ends were trimmed by 5 bases and 1 base, with 12 bases remaining between them. Germline lookup yields CDR1 MNHNS and CDR2 SASEGT. The chain's CDR3 is CASSSTLTSGNTIYF. CDR3 sequence (DNA): TGTGCCAGCAGTTCCACACTTACTTCTGGAAACACCATATATTTT.

J is TRBJ2-2 and V is TRBV10-2; 7 positions agree with TRBD2. Trimming at V came to 5 bases and at J to 0 bases, leaving 9 bases not matched to a gene. Germline V lookup: CDR1 WSHSY, CDR2 SAAADI. The CDR3 runs 17 residues. CDR3 in amino acids: CASSQGTTSANTGELFF. CDR3 coding DNA: TGCGCCAGCAGTCAAGGGACTACCTCCGCGAACACCGGGGAGCTGTTTTTT.

The chain has TRBV6-1 and TRBJ1-2; D ambiguous. With 7 bases removed from V and 4 bases from J, the gap between germline ends came to 13 bases. The germline gives CDR1 MNHNS, CDR2 SASEGT. The CDR3 is 13 amino acids. The CDR3 reads CASKDRDTYGYTF. Here the CDR3 DNA reads TGTGCCAGCAAGGACCGGGATACCTATGGCTACACCTTC.

The chain employs TRBV11-3 and TRBJ2-7; D remains unclear. Per germline, CDR1 SGHNT and CDR2 YENEEA. The CDR3 consists of 13 residues. V lost 0 bases, J lost 5 bases, and 8 bases lay in between. Written as DNA, the CDR3 is TGTGCCAGCAGCTTAGATCGAGTCAACGAGCAGTACTTC. Protein sequence: CASSLDRVNEQYF.

The chain is built from TRBV15 and TRBJ2-1; a possible D gene is TRBD1 (5 bases). Germline V gene lookup returns CDR1 LNHNV and CDR2 YYDKDF (reference sequence). This CDR3 comprises 14 residues. V lost 0 bases, J lost 8 bases, and 11 bases lay in between. Written as DNA, the CDR3 is TGTGCCACCAGCAGAGAGGGCCCCAGGGATGAGCAGTTCTTC. Translating it yields CATSREGPRDEQFF.

The chain couples TRBV28 to TRBJ1-5, with D tentatively TRBD1 (5 bases). From germline, CDR1 is MDHEN and CDR2 SYDVKM. Trimming cost V 10 bases and J 3 bases, with 10 bases left between them. The CDR3 loop spans 12 amino acids. The CDR3 DNA is TGTGCCACCCAGGGCCCCAATCAGCCCCAGCATTTT. It encodes CATQGPNQPQHF.

Many counts were recorded for this clone. The J gene is TRBJ1-1, the V gene TRBV6-1; D perhaps matches TRBD1 (6 bases). The germline gives CDR1 MNHNS, CDR2 SASEGT. The ends were cut back, 6 bases at V and 10 bases at J, with 18 bases in the middle. The CDR3 totals 13 residues. The CDR3 bases are TGTGCCAGCAGACCCCCGGGCGACAGGAGAGCTTTCTTT. It codes for CASRPPGDRRAFF.

This clone was seen just once. V usage is TRBV9 and J usage is TRBJ2-1; D is ambiguous. Germline V gene lookup returns CDR1 SGDLS and CDR2 YYNGEE. The CDR3 is made up of 15 amino acids. V shed 0 bases and J shed 6 bases, with 13 bases lying between them. The CDR3 DNA reads as TGTGCCAGCAGCGTAGCGGGCAGTACAAGCAATGAGCAGTTCTTC. Amino acid sequence: CASSVAGSTSNEQFF.

The genes are TRBV10-2 and TRBJ2-3; D gene uncertain. This CDR3 spans 14 amino acids. Trimming pared 2 bases from V and 2 bases from J, leaving 8 bases between. The germline gives CDR1 WSHSY, CDR2 SAAADI. In nucleotides, the CDR3 is TGCGCCAGCAGTGAGAGGGCCATCACAGATACGCAGTATTTT. Residues: CASSERAITDTQYF.

The chain couples TRBV18 to TRBJ1-3; a weak D match, TRBD1 (6 bases). Germline CDR1 and CDR2: KGHSH and LQKENI. The V gene lost 7 bases and the J gene lost 3 bases, with 13 bases spanning the gap. The CDR3 is 14 residues long. Here the CDR3 reads CASFWTANGNTIYF. DNA of the CDR3: TGTGCCAGCTTTTGGACAGCAAATGGAAACACCATATATTTT. The full variable domain, with the rest looked up from reference TRBV18 and TRBJ1-3, is NAGVMQNPRHLVRRRGQEARLRCSPMKGHSHVYWYRQLPEEGLKFMVYLQKENIIDESGMPKERFSAEFPKEGPSILRIQQVVRGDSAAYFCASFWTANGNTIYFGEGSWLTVV.

The chain recombines TRBV5-1 with TRBJ1-1, with 8 bases aligning to TRBD1. V shed 4 bases, J shed 1 base, and the junction held 3 bases outside the gene matches. CDR1 is SGHRS, CDR2 YFSETQ, per germline. This CDR3 spans 14 amino acids. The CDR3 sequence is CASSVDRANTEAFF. The CDR3 DNA is TGCGCCAGCAGCGTGGACAGGGCGAACACTGAAGCTTTCTTT.

J is TRBJ1-2 and V is TRBV19; 9 nucleotides align to TRBD1. Unmatched junction bases numbered 9, after V lost 4 bases and J lost 6 bases. The CDR3 loop spans 15 amino acids. CDR1 is LNHDA and CDR2 is SQIVND in the germline V gene (reference sequence). The CDR3 DNA sequence: TGTGCCAGTAGTAGCCACGGGACAGGGAGGGATGGCTACACCTTC. Translation: CASSSHGTGRDGYTF.

The chain employs TRBV10-2 and TRBJ2-1; TRBD2 matches 8 bases. The CDR3 runs 17 residues. Germline V gene data show CDR1 as WSHSY and CDR2 as SAAADI. The junction had 10 bases not matched to a gene; V was cut back by 1 base and J by 5 bases. The CDR3 region has the DNA TGCGCCAGCAGTGAGTTCACGGGAGGGGGGGCTCACAATGAGCAGTTCTTC. This codes for CASSEFTGGGAHNEQFF.